The sequence of this T cell receptor beta chain was determined in a study of blood T cells in healthy people across ages. A second PCR of about 7 to 11 cycles used a sample-barcoded 5' primer and a J-beta primer mix. MiXCR was run by TCRdb on the 5' RACE reads, yielding one entry per CDR3 protein. Counted here are more than 600,000 distinct CDR3 sequences, approximately 25% occurring once; the ten biggest clones make up under 9.5%. V lost 2 bases, J lost 0 bases, and 4 bases stayed unmatched. Germline-derived CDR1 and CDR2 are SGHRS and YFSETQ. This CDR3 region has 15 residues. This clonotype was counted between two and nine times. These data are also associated with another study on T cells of mothers and their children.

This receptor was identified in a boy aged 5-17 years in good health. Sequencing was performed on blood. V and J are TRBV5-1 and TRBJ2-7, with 8 bases matching TRBD1. The CDR3 spells CASSFDRGGSYEQYF. The CDR3 DNA follows: TGCGCCAGCAGCTTCGACAGGGGCGGCTCCTACGAGCAGTACTTC.